This TCR beta chain was sequenced during a study of T cells in Graves' hyperthyroidism and ophthalmopathy (dated 2019 in TCRdb). In the study overall: Peripheral blood samples were taken at initial diagnosis, before any treatment was given. A discovery cohort of about a hundred patients, approximately 45 with Graves' ophthalmopathy and under 60 with stable Graves' hyperthyroidism, was used to find distinguishing TCR V-J signatures. Prospective prediction of ophthalmopathy was tested in an independent validation cohort of approximately 19 hyperthyroidism patients and 17 patients who later progressed to ophthalmopathy. The approximately 95 discovery patients were divided at random into training and test sets in a 7:3 ratio. In addition, the study compared T-cell repertoires in thyroid tissue and in blood from six Graves' hyperthyroidism patients. Once sampling was done, hyperthyroidism patients were given methimazole at a starting dose of 30 mg daily, whereas ophthalmopathy patients were given high-dose intravenous methylprednisolone. The paper describes TCR Vbeta CDR3 sequencing of some 130 peripheral blood samples, made up of roughly 45 ophthalmopathy patients, roughly 72 hyperthyroidism patients and about 17 progressor patients. What the authors observed across the whole study: A 13 V-J signature model separated ophthalmopathy from stable hyperthyroidism, with about 90% sensitivity and roughly 82% specificity in cross-validation and 80%/75% in testing. Sample size was not statistically predetermined, and investigators were not blinded to group allocation. Most expanded thyroid clonotypes (frequency above 0.001) were also detected in blood, suggesting blood repertoires may reflect thyroid immune responses. In validation, the model predicted progression to ophthalmopathy a median of around 6.5 months before onset, with over 55% sensitivity and just under 75% specificity.

Amplification of TCR beta CDR3 regions was carried out from RNA transcripts. A first-round RT-PCR of the TCR CDR3 used the HTBI primer set with the Qiagen OneStep RT-PCR kit. Libraries were constructed in a second round of multiplex PCR, after which size selection and purification were carried out. Sequencing of the libraries was done on an Illumina HiSeq2000 using paired-end 100 bp reads. Turning to the authors' computational methods: SOAPnuke was used to process the raw data, throwing out any read that contained adapters or uncalled bases, had a mean Phred below 15, or lacked an exact constant-primer or identifier match. High-quality paired reads were merged using COPE v1.2.5, and each unique nucleotide sequence was defined as a clonotype. Clonotypes were aligned to IMGT TRBV, TRBD and TRBJ reference segments using MiTCR v1.1. The analysis was restricted to V-J combinations with a frequency above 0.0001, which together covered just over 98% of the repertoires. A TCS score was defined as the ratio between F50 (clonal expansion) and ExV (chaos), using BLOSUM62-based TCRdist between CDR3 peptides within each V-J. Welch's t-statistics and random forest reduced 450 to 600 V-J features to fewer than 15, which were used in a naive Bayes classifier (R e1071). TCRdb took the public reads, trimmed them with fastp at Q25, ran MiXCR for clone calling and kept in-frame beta chains. Each record represents a unique CDR3 protein, reported with the most common genes and DNA among its rows. TCRdb assigned the V and J calls; the authors' analysis was not used. This sample holds over 700,000 distinct CDR3 sequences; 18% were observed only once. 16% of the sample is in the top ten clones.

The CDR3 has 14 amino acids, counting the end cysteine and phenylalanine. Only the CDR3 DNA stays, 42 bases, in frame from base 1. In the germline V gene (reference sequence), CDR1 corresponds to LNHDA and CDR2 to SQIVND. V loses 8 bases of germline sequence and J loses 0 bases, and the interval between the two ends is 11 bases. This clonotype was detected only a few times. No antigen is known for it. Base qualities were left out, and no much larger clone turns up one base away. Hyperthyroidism patients were newly diagnosed, had a disease duration of under 2 months, and were aged 18 to 65 years. Any patient with an uncontrolled infection, another autoimmune disease, pregnancy or lactation was excluded. Diagnoses were based on clinical symptoms, serum thyroxine and TRAb, thyroid ultrasound and orbital computed tomography. Blood from progressor patients was drawn when they were first diagnosed with hyperthyroidism, before any ophthalmopathy symptoms appeared. Ficoll-Paque density gradient centrifugation was used to isolate PBMCs from around 10 ml of fresh peripheral blood. Progressor patients were initially diagnosed with Graves' hyperthyroidism and developed ophthalmopathy during follow-up. Total RNA was extracted with Trizol reagent, and quality was checked on an Agilent 2100 Bioanalyzer.

The chain employs TRBV19 and TRBJ2-1; the D gene lacks a confident call. The sequenced sample consisted of blood. The TCR sequence derives from a woman aged 50 to 60 with Graves' hyperthyroidism that later progressed to Graves' ophthalmopathy. The DNA sequence is given as TGTGCCAGTGCAAAGGTGAGCTCCTACAATGAGCAGTTCTTC. It encodes CASAKVSSYNEQFF.